This T cell receptor beta chain appears in the sequencing data of a study of T cells in Graves' hyperthyroidism and ophthalmopathy. RNA transcripts yielded amplified TCR beta CDR3 regions. The study used the HTBI primer set for a first-round RT-PCR of the TCR CDR3. From the multiplex PCR reads, TCRdb called clonotypes with MiXCR, one entry per CDR3 protein. The top ten hold roughly 30% of the sample, which has about 640,000 distinct CDR3 sequences, around 21% seen once. This CDR3 spans 15 amino acids. V dropped 3 bases and J dropped 1; count of bases not matched to a gene: 3. Germline assignment: CDR1 ENHRY and CDR2 SYGVKD.

The clonotype originates from a man younger than 45 with Graves' ophthalmopathy. This chain links TRBV10-3 with TRBJ1-5; 7 bases are shared with TRBD1. Source material: blood. The CDR3 region has the DNA TGTGCCATCAGTGATCAGGGGGGCAGCAATCAGCCCCAGCATTTT. It codes for CAISDQGGSNQPQHF.